Below, 15 T cell receptor beta chains from the same sample are listed, as sequenced in a study of CD8 T cells in ankylosing spondylitis. TCRdb itself ran the 5' RACE reads through MiXCR, one entry per CDR3 protein. This table has roughly 670,000 distinct CDR3 sequences, roughly 19% appearing once. Overall study findings and caveats: A TCR beta motif of roughly 8 highly homologous variants appeared characteristic of ankylosing spondylitis blood.

For these receptors, no antigen is known. Material: blood, either unsorted or a sorted T cell fraction (not recorded which). These receptor sequences come from a male donor with ankylosing spondylitis.

The V gene is TRBV21-1, the J gene TRBJ2-2. TRBV21-1 has pseudogene status. The CDR3 consists of 17 residues. CDR3 sequence: CASSLLKEVPNTGELFF. The CDR3 nucleotides read TGTGCCAGCAGCCTGCTAAAAGAGGTCCCGAACACCGGGGAGCTGTTTTTT.

The chain has TRBV9 and TRBJ1-5; D is unresolved. CDR1 and CDR2 from the germline V gene are SGDLS and YYNGEE. The CDR3 spans 13 residues. Between the trimmed V and J ends, which lost 4 bases and 7 bases, there was a span of 12 bases. Here the CDR3 reads CASSSPGRQPQHF. DNA of the CDR3: TGTGCCAGCAGCTCTCCTGGGCGGCAGCCCCAGCATTTT.

This rearrangement joins TRBV10-1 to TRBJ2-1; no clear D gene. The CDR3 contains 14 residues. Germline V gene data show CDR1 as WNHNN and CDR2 as SYGVQD (reference sequence). The V end was cut by 8 bases, the J end by 7 bases, with 18 bases between. The CDR3 DNA follows: TGCGCCAGCTCCCAATGGCCAGCCGAGAATGAGCAGTTCTTC. Translating it yields CASSQWPAENEQFF.

At least ten counts were recorded for this clonotype. The chain recombines TRBV4-3 with TRBJ2-3; D possibly corresponds to TRBD2 (6 bases). CDR1 and CDR2 from the germline V gene are LGHNA and YSLEER. This CDR3 spans 18 amino acids. The V and J ends lost 1 base and 0 bases respectively, with 17 bases between them. CDR3 residues: CASSQGVIGGVSTDTQYF. The CDR3 DNA reads TGCGCCAGCAGCCAAGGGGTCATTGGCGGGGTGAGCACAGATACGCAGTATTTT.

This clonotype was detected a few times. The chain has TRBV20-1 and TRBJ2-7, with 8 nucleotides matching TRBD1. In germline, CDR1 is DFQATT, CDR2 SNEGSKA (reference sequence). J was trimmed by 1 base and V by 6 bases; bases with no gene match: 5. This CDR3 comprises 13 residues. In DNA form, the CDR3 reads TGCAGTGCCACGACAGGGGCGTCCTACGAGCAGTACTTC. It codes for CSATTGASYEQYF.

A few counts support this clonotype. The chain joins TRBV7-6 to TRBJ2-7; 10 nucleotides agree with TRBD2. V gave up 4 bases and J gave up 4 bases; unmatched junction bases: 7. The CDR3 is 15 residues long. Per germline, CDR1 SGHVS and CDR2 FNYEAQ. CDR3 region: CASSSLAGVRYEQYF. The CDR3 nucleotides read TGTGCCAGCAGCTCTCTAGCGGGAGTTCGGTACGAGCAGTACTTC.

The gene calls are TRBV5-1 and TRBJ1-1; 7 nucleotides match TRBD1. V lost 4 bases and J lost 4; bases outside the gene matches: 13. The CDR3 is 16 residues long. The germline V gene encodes CDR1 SGHRS and CDR2 YFSETQ. The CDR3 loop is CASSTARRDRATEAFF. The CDR3 bases are TGCGCCAGCAGCACCGCCCGCCGAGACAGGGCCACTGAAGCTTTCTTT. Using reference TRBV5-1 and TRBJ1-1 for the parts outside the CDR3, the full variable domain is KAGVTQTPRYLIKTRGQQVTLSCSPISGHRSVSWYQQTPGQGLQFLFEYFSETQRNKGNFPGRFSGRQFSNSRSEMNVSTLELGDSALYLCASSTARRDRATEAFFGQGTRLTVV.

This clonotype was counted a few times. The chain uses TRBV11-2 and TRBJ2-7, with TRBD1 as a possible D gene (5 bases). Germline loops: CDR1 SGHAT, CDR2 FQNNGV. V was pared by 8 bases and J by 3 bases, with 11 bases between. The CDR3 extends over 12 amino acids. The CDR3 here is CASETTVYEQYF. Here the CDR3 DNA reads TGTGCCAGCGAAACGACAGTCTACGAGCAGTACTTC.

This clonotype was seen ten or more times. The chain carries TRBV6-4 and TRBJ1-6, with 8 bases fitting TRBD1. Trimming took 3 bases from V and 5 from J; bases not matched to a gene: 0. There are 14 residues in the CDR3. The V gene's germline CDR1 is MRHNA and CDR2 SNTAGT. CDR3 loop: CASSEDRDNSPLHF. The DNA of the CDR3 is TGTGCCAGCAGTGAGGACAGGGATAATTCACCCCTCCACTTT.

A few counts support this clonotype. The chain carries TRBV12-3 or TRBV12-4 and TRBJ2-1; D remains unclear. V was shortened by 3 bases and J by 6 bases, with 6 bases between the two germline ends. This CDR3 is built from 12 residues. The CDR3 here is CASSFLLNEQFF. CDR3 in DNA: TGTGCCAGCAGTTTCCTACTCAATGAGCAGTTCTTC.

CDR3 amino acids: CSAGPPRGGNSPLHF. CDR3 sequence (DNA): TGCAGTGCTGGGCCTCCCCGGGGGGGTAATTCACCCCTCCACTTT. The chain is built from TRBV20-1 and TRBJ1-6; D is possibly TRBD1 (5 bases). The CDR3 loop spans 15 amino acids. V lost 5 bases to trimming and J lost 6 bases, with 17 bases between them. Germline CDR1 DFQATT, CDR2 SNEGSKA (reference sequence).

This clonotype came up a few times. CDR3 loop: CASSQGRITDTQYF. For the CDR3, the DNA is TGTGCCAGCAGCCAGGGCAGGATCACAGATACGCAGTATTTT. V gene TRBV3-1 combines with J gene TRBJ2-3, with no clear D. This CDR3 is built from 14 residues. Per the germline V gene, CDR1 is LGHDT and CDR2 is YNNKEL (reference sequence). Trimming took off 3 bases at V and 2 bases at J, with 9 bases between the two ends.

The chain employs TRBV12-3 or TRBV12-4 and TRBJ2-3, with D hard to call. The V end lost 5 bases, the J end lost 2 bases, and 14 bases lay between the germline ends. This CDR3 has 15 amino acids. The CDR3 nucleotides are TGTGCCAGCAGTCCCAACGGGTGGCCCACAGATACGCAGTATTTT. Amino acids: CASSPNGWPTDTQYF.

A few counts support this clonotype. The chain uses TRBV12-3 or TRBV12-4 and TRBJ1-5; no clear D. The V end was cut by 5 bases, the J end by 3 bases, with 5 bases between. This CDR3 contains 12 residues. The CDR3 nucleotides read TGTGCCAGCAGTGCGGACAATCAGCCCCAGCATTTT. Translation gives CASSADNQPQHF.

This chain links TRBV12-3 or TRBV12-4 with TRBJ1-1, with unresolved D. V lost 3 bases to trimming and J lost 3 bases, with 14 bases between them. This CDR3 has 15 amino acids. CDR3 DNA sequence: TGTGCCAGCAGTTTGAGTAATCCGGGGTACACTGAAGCTTTCTTT. It encodes CASSLSNPGYTEAFF.